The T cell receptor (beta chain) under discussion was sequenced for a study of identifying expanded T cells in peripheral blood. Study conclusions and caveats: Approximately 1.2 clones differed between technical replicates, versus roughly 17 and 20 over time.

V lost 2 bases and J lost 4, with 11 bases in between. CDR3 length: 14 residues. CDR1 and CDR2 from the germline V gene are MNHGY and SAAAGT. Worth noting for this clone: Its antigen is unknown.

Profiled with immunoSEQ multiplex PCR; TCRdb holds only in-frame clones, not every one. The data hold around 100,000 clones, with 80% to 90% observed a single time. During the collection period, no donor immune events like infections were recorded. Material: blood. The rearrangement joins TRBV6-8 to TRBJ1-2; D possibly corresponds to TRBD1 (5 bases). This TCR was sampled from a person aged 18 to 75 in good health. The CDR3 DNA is TGTGCCAGCAGTTACCCCGACAGAAGCTATGGCTACACCTTC. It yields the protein CASSYPDRSYGYTF.